These 8 T cell receptor beta chains share one sample of origin, sequenced in a study of T cells in localized non-small cell lung cancer. Only in-frame clones appear in the TCRdb table, and some are missing; sequencing was by immunoSEQ multiplex PCR. Of 45,000 to 65,000 clones listed, less than 85% were seen once; the top ten hold around 4%. The starting material was PBMCs, obtained before any cancer treatment. The receptors come from a woman aged 40-69 years with stage II lung adenocarcinoma.

The chain joins TRBV27 to TRBJ1-2; no definite D call. The CDR3 consists of 15 residues. Germline assignment: CDR1 MNHEY and CDR2 SMNVEV (reference sequence). Trimming took 7 bases from V and 0 from J, leaving 15 bases between them. This CDR3 is CASKLGVLANYGYTF. CDR3 DNA: TGTGCCAGCAAACTCGGGGTACTAGCTAACTATGGCTACACCTTC.

The rearrangement links TRBV2 to TRBJ2-2; the D gene is possibly TRBD2 (7 bases). This CDR3 contains 14 residues. Germline lookup yields CDR1 SNHLY and CDR2 FYNNEI. V was shortened by 6 bases and J by 5 bases, with 13 bases between the two germline ends. CDR3 sequence: CASSGGPETGELFF. The CDR3 DNA reads as TGTGCCAGCAGCGGGGGGCCGGAGACCGGGGAGCTGTTTTTT.

This CDR3 is CASSHGTVYNEQFF. CDR3 DNA: TGTGCCAGCAGCCACGGGACAGTTTACAATGAGCAGTTCTTC. The V and J genes are TRBV27 and TRBJ2-1, with 7 nucleotides matching TRBD1. The CDR3 is 14 amino acids. J gave up 4 bases and V 6 bases, and 6 bases lay outside the gene matches. Germline V gene sequence: CDR1 MNHEY, CDR2 SMNVEV (reference sequence).

The chain joins TRBV7-2 to TRBJ1-1; tentative D call: TRBD1 (5 bases). Germline V gene sequence: CDR1 SGHTA, CDR2 FQGNSA. This CDR3 has 15 amino acids. V was cut by 2 bases and J by 8 bases, with 18 bases left in between. CDR3: CASSLQGLFRSEAFF. The CDR3 region has the DNA TGTGCCAGCAGCTTACAGGGCCTTTTTCGATCGGAAGCTTTCTTT.

V and J are TRBV5-1 and TRBJ1-2; perhaps TRBD1 as D (6 bases). This CDR3 spans 13 amino acids. Germline CDR1 and CDR2: SGHRS and YFSETQ. V was clipped by 6 bases and J by 4 bases, with 13 bases between them. Written as DNA, the CDR3 is TGCGCCAGCACGGACAGTGCCGTCTATGGCTACACCTTC. This gives the protein CASTDSAVYGYTF.

The rearrangement joins TRBV5-1 to TRBJ2-7, with D possibly matching TRBD1 (5 bases). V was clipped by 4 bases and J by 2 bases, with 16 bases between them. CDR1 is SGHRS, CDR2 YFSETQ, per germline. The CDR3 has 15 residues. The CDR3 DNA reads as TGCGCCAGCAGCCCCGGATCGACAGACACCTACGAGCAGTACTTC. Its translation: CASSPGSTDTYEQYF.

This clone was found a few times. The rearrangement links TRBV25-1 to TRBJ1-1, with D hard to call. Germline V gives CDR1 MGHDK, CDR2 SYGVNS. Trimming pared 6 bases from V and 11 bases from J, leaving 13 bases between. The CDR3 is 11 residues long. CDR3 protein: CASRSTEDAFF. The CDR3 bases are TGTGCCAGCAGATCGACTGAGGACGCTTTCTTT.

The V call is TRBV11-3, the J call TRBJ2-2; no definite D call. V dropped 1 base and J dropped 6 bases, with 6 bases sitting between them. CDR3 length equals 13 residues. From germline, CDR1 is SGHNT and CDR2 YENEEA. The CDR3: CASSLVSPGELFF. As DNA, the CDR3 is TGTGCCAGCAGCTTAGTGAGTCCCGGGGAGCTGTTTTTT.